The 31 T cell receptor beta chains reported below all come from one sample, sequenced in a study of control samples from healthy donors and cancer patients. Using immunoSEQ multiplex PCR, the repertoire was profiled, and TCRdb retains in-frame clones only, with some absent. The data contain about 130,000 clones, about 93% of them singletons. Sequenced: PBMCs. Source of these receptors: a man aged 60 to 69 with colorectal cancer.

The chain couples TRBV5-1 to TRBJ2-3; D ambiguous. The CDR3 is made up of 13 amino acids. CDR1 and CDR2 from the germline V gene are SGHRS and YFSETQ. The V gene lost 3 bases and the J gene lost 1 base, with 6 bases spanning the gap. The CDR3, as DNA: TGCGCCAGCAGCTCCCAGCGCACAGATACGCAGTATTTT. Residues: CASSSQRTDTQYF.

The V call is TRBV6-5, the J call TRBJ1-4; D is perhaps TRBD1 (5 bases). Germline V gene sequence: CDR1 MNHEY, CDR2 SVGAGI. Trimming removed 0 bases at V and 4 bases at J, with 9 bases between. This CDR3 contains 15 residues. The CDR3 spells CASSYSQGGNEKLFF. Here the CDR3 DNA reads TGTGCCAGCAGTTACTCGCAGGGAGGTAATGAAAAACTGTTTTTT.

The J gene is TRBJ2-7, the V gene TRBV5-1, with D perhaps TRBD2 (6 bases). The CDR3 runs 14 residues. V was shortened by 4 bases and J by 4 bases, with 15 bases between the two germline ends. The germline gives CDR1 SGHRS, CDR2 YFSETQ. The CDR3 DNA reads as TGCGCCAGCAGCCAGACACCGGAGGGGTACGAGCAGTACTTC. It specifies CASSQTPEGYEQYF.

This chain connects TRBV13 to TRBJ2-7, with TRBD1 matching over 10 bases. The CDR3 covers 14 residues. Losses at the gene ends were 3 bases for V and 3 bases for J; bases not matched to a gene: 2. From germline, CDR1 is PRHDT and CDR2 FYEKMQ (reference sequence). The CDR3 region is CASSLGTGVYEQYF. The DNA for the CDR3 is TGTGCCAGCAGCTTGGGGACAGGGGTCTACGAGCAGTACTTC.

The CDR3 spells CASSDLAGVYNEQFF. In nucleotides, the CDR3 is TGTGCCAGCAGTGACCTAGCGGGGGTTTACAATGAGCAGTTCTTC. The rearrangement links TRBV6-4 to TRBJ2-1; 10 bases match TRBD2. Germline CDR1 MRHNA, CDR2 SNTAGT. The CDR3 is made up of 15 amino acids. With 2 bases clipped from V and 4 bases from J, the junction kept 2 bases outside the gene matches.

DNA of the CDR3: TGTGCCAGCAGCTTAGACAGGGTAGAGACCCAGTACTTC. Translation: CASSLDRVETQYF. The rearrangement uses TRBV7-8 and TRBJ2-5, with TRBD1 as a possible D gene (6 bases). Trimming removed 1 base at V and 4 bases at J, with 7 bases between. The CDR3 is 13 residues long. The germline CDR1 and CDR2 sequences are SGHVS and FQNEAQ.

This clone was picked up a small number of times. The CDR3 region is CASSLLGPSSYNSPLHF. The CDR3 DNA sequence: TGTGCCAGCAGCTTGCTGGGGCCCAGCTCCTATAATTCACCCCTCCACTTT. The chain recombines TRBV5-4 with TRBJ1-6, with D possibly matching TRBD1 (5 bases). The CDR3 totals 17 residues. In germline, CDR1 is SGHNT, CDR2 YYREEE (reference sequence). V was clipped by 1 base and J by 0 bases, with 11 bases between them. The whole variable domain, filled in from reference TRBV5-4 and TRBJ1-6, reads ETGVTQSPTHLIKTRGQQVTLRCSSQSGHNTVSWYQQALGQGPQFIFQYYREEENGRGNFPPRFSGLQFPNYSSELNVNALELDDSALYLCASSLLGPSSYNSPLHFGNGTRLTVT.

V is TRBV28 and J is TRBJ1-6, with D perhaps TRBD1 (6 bases). CDR3 length: 17 residues. Germline V gene sequence: CDR1 MDHEN, CDR2 SYDVKM. The V gene lost 5 bases and the J gene lost 11 bases, with 25 bases spanning the gap. The CDR3 here is CASSPPPLRTASAPLHF. The CDR3 DNA reads as TGTGCCAGCAGTCCTCCCCCACTCCGGACAGCCTCAGCACCCCTCCACTTT. Full variable domain (remainder filled in from reference TRBV28 and TRBJ1-6): DVKVTQSSRYLVKRTGEKVFLECVQDMDHENMFWYRQDPGLGLRLIYFSYDVKMKEKGDIPEGYSVSREKKERFSLILESASTNQTSMYLCASSPPPLRTASAPLHFGNGTRLTVT.

This clone has a single count. This sequence joins TRBV11-2 and TRBJ2-2; D uncertain. V shed 0 bases and J shed 8 bases, with 13 bases lying between them. Germline lookup yields CDR1 SGHAT and CDR2 FQNNGV. The CDR3 spans 15 residues. The CDR3 DNA sequence: TGTGCCAGCAGCTTAGAAATAGTGCCCACGGGGGAGCTGTTTTTT. It specifies CASSLEIVPTGELFF. The full variable domain, in which reference TRBV11-2 and TRBJ2-2 provide the parts outside the CDR3, is EAGVAQSPRYKIIEKRQSVAFWCNPISGHATLYWYQQILGQGPKLLIQFQNNGVVDDSQLPKDRFSAERLKGVDSTLKIQPAKLEDSAVYLCASSLEIVPTGELFFGEGSRLTVL.

V usage is TRBV2 and J usage is TRBJ2-1; the D gene is possibly TRBD1 (6 bases). There are 15 residues in the CDR3. V was pared by 3 bases and J by 8 bases, with 17 bases between. Germline CDR1 and CDR2: SNHLY and FYNNEI. The CDR3 sequence: CASSERQASTYEQFF. As DNA, the CDR3 is TGTGCCAGCAGTGAGAGACAGGCCTCTACATATGAGCAGTTCTTC. Drawing the rest from reference TRBV2 and TRBJ2-1, the complete variable domain is EPEVTQTPSHQVTQMGQEVILRCVPISNHLYFYWYRQILGQKVEFLVSFYNNEISEKSEIFDDQFSVERPDGSNFTLKIRSTKLEDSAMYFCASSERQASTYEQFFGPGTRLTVL.

This clone was recorded only once. The chain joins TRBV27 to TRBJ2-7, with D uncertain. The CDR3 loop spans 13 amino acids. Germline CDR1 is MNHEY and CDR2 is SMNVEV (reference sequence). V was clipped by 2 bases and J by 3 bases, with 8 bases between them. CDR3 in DNA: TGTGCCAGCAGTTTACGTACAGACTACGAGCAGTACTTC. Protein product: CASSLRTDYEQYF.

This clone was seen a single time. V usage is TRBV29-1 and J usage is TRBJ1-3; D gene unclear. This CDR3 region has 13 residues. Germline loops: CDR1 SQVTM, CDR2 ANQGSEA. V lost 4 bases and J lost 0, with 7 bases in between. CDR3 in DNA: TGCAGCGTTGGGGAGGTCTCTGGAAACACCATATATTTT. Its translation: CSVGEVSGNTIYF.

This CDR3 is CASGIRDREGSPLHF. The CDR3 DNA sequence: TGTGCCAGTGGGATCCGGGACAGGGAGGGTTCACCCCTCCACTTT. The chain joins TRBV19 to TRBJ1-6, with 9 bases fitting TRBD1. CDR1 and CDR2 (germline): LNHDA, SQIVND (reference sequence). V was pared by 8 bases and J by 9 bases, with 11 bases of the junction left unmatched. There are 15 residues in the CDR3. The whole variable domain, filled in from reference TRBV19 and TRBJ1-6, reads DGGITQSPKYLFRKEGQNVTLSCEQNLNHDAMYWYRQDPGQGLRLIYYSQIVNDFQKGDIAEGYSVSREKKESFPLTVTSAQKNPTAFYLCASGIRDREGSPLHFGNGTRLTVT.

The gene calls are TRBV5-1 and TRBJ2-2; 7 positions agree with TRBD1. Per the germline V gene, CDR1 is SGHRS and CDR2 is YFSETQ. This CDR3 has 16 amino acids. V dropped 3 bases and J dropped 6; count of bases not matched to a gene: 11. Here the CDR3 reads CASSWGDRAGSGELFF. The CDR3 coding sequence is TGCGCCAGCAGCTGGGGAGACAGGGCTGGTTCCGGGGAGCTGTTTTTT.

The J gene is TRBJ1-6, the V gene TRBV5-1; D is unclear. There are 15 residues in the CDR3. Trimming removed 0 bases from V and 4 bases from J, with 8 bases in between. CDR1 is SGHRS and CDR2 is YFSETQ in the germline V gene. The CDR3 bases are TGCGCCAGCAGCTTGGGGGGAGGTTATAATTCACCCCTCCACTTT. As protein: CASSLGGGYNSPLHF.

The V and J genes are TRBV5-1 and TRBJ2-5, with D maybe TRBD2 (7 bases). Deletions cut 2 bases from V and 5 bases from J, with 16 bases between. CDR3 length: 15 amino acids. Per the germline V gene, CDR1 is SGHRS and CDR2 is YFSETQ. The CDR3 nucleotides are TGCGCCAGCAGCTTACAGTACGGGGGGCGGGAGACCCAGTACTTC. Its translation is CASSLQYGGRETQYF.

The J gene is TRBJ1-6, the V gene TRBV27, with unresolved D. Trimming pared 2 bases from V and 5 bases from J, leaving 13 bases between. Per germline, CDR1 MNHEY and CDR2 SMNVEV (reference sequence). CDR3 size: 16 residues. The CDR3 is CASSLTVFGNNSPLHF. DNA of the CDR3: TGTGCCAGCAGTTTAACGGTTTTCGGAAATAATTCACCCCTCCACTTT.

V and J are TRBV7-2 and TRBJ1-5; 10 nucleotides line up with TRBD1. CDR1 and CDR2 (germline): SGHTA, FQGNSA. CDR3 length equals 16 residues. After removal of 5 bases from V and 4 bases from J, the junction contained 8 bases not matched to a gene. CDR3 in amino acids: CASSPFSGQGNQPQHF. Written as DNA, the CDR3 is TGTGCCAGCAGCCCCTTCTCGGGACAGGGGAATCAGCCCCAGCATTTT.

This chain joins TRBV7-2 and TRBJ2-5, with 8 bases aligning to TRBD1. This CDR3 has 15 residues. Trimming removed 6 bases from V and 4 bases from J; junction bases left unmatched: 10. The germline gives CDR1 SGHTA, CDR2 FQGNSA. In DNA, the CDR3 is TGTGCCAGCAGACTAGGACAGGGCTATCGAGAGACCCAGTACTTC. It is translated as CASRLGQGYRETQYF.

This sequence joins TRBV9 and TRBJ2-4, with D uncertain. Trimming took off 3 bases at V and 8 bases at J, with 12 bases between the two ends. CDR1 and CDR2 from the germline V gene are SGDLS and YYNGEE. CDR3 length: 13 residues. DNA of the CDR3: TGTGCCAGCAGCGCGCAAGAGAGAGACATTCAGTACTTC. This gives the protein CASSAQERDIQYF.

This rearrangement joins TRBV18 to TRBJ2-7, with D tentatively TRBD1 (8 bases). CDR3 length: 17 residues. Germline V lookup: CDR1 KGHSH, CDR2 LQKENI. V was shortened by 4 bases and J by 0 bases, with 19 bases between the two germline ends. In nucleotides, the CDR3 is TGTGCCAGCTCACTCGAAGACAGGGGAGGGGGCTCCTACGAGCAGTACTTC. Its translation: CASSLEDRGGGSYEQYF.

The chain links TRBV5-1 to TRBJ2-4; TRBD2 agrees at 7 bases. Germline V gene data show CDR1 as SGHRS and CDR2 as YFSETQ. J was trimmed by 0 bases and V by 7 bases; bases with no gene match: 10. The CDR3 spans 16 residues. CDR3 protein: CASSNGGSEAKNIQYF. The CDR3 DNA reads TGCGCCAGCTCCAACGGGGGGTCGGAAGCCAAAAACATTCAGTACTTC.

The sample holds a few counts of this clone. The rearrangement uses TRBV29-1 and TRBJ2-5, with D uncertain. V lost 4 bases and J lost 2, with 11 bases in between. This CDR3 contains 13 residues. The V gene's germline CDR1 is SQVTM and CDR2 ANQGSEA. The CDR3 region has the DNA TGCAGCGTTGCGGCCTTACCGCAAGAGACCCAGTACTTC. Amino acid sequence: CSVAALPQETQYF.

CDR3 DNA sequence: TGTGCCAGTAAGGTTACAGTCAATCAGCCCCAGCATTTT. As protein: CASKVTVNQPQHF. This chain links TRBV19 with TRBJ1-5; no reliable D call. The germline gives CDR1 LNHDA, CDR2 SQIVND (reference sequence). The CDR3 sequence is 13 residues long. The ends were cut back, 7 bases at V and 3 bases at J, with 10 bases in the middle. The full variable domain, its missing parts supplied by reference TRBV19 and TRBJ1-5, is DGGITQSPKYLFRKEGQNVTLSCEQNLNHDAMYWYRQDPGQGLRLIYYSQIVNDFQKGDIAEGYSVSREKKESFPLTVTSAQKNPTAFYLCASKVTVNQPQHFGDGTRLSIL.

The V and J genes are TRBV5-5 and TRBJ1-3; TRBD1 agrees at 7 bases. The germline gives CDR1 SGHKS, CDR2 YYEKEE (reference sequence). J lost 0 bases, V lost 4 bases, and 4 bases had no gene match. This CDR3 is built from 15 residues. CDR3 nucleotides: TGTGCCAGCAGCCAGACAGGGTCCTCTGGAAACACCATATATTTT. Its protein product is CASSQTGSSGNTIYF.

The CDR3 nucleotides are TGTGCCAGTAGATTACAGAGCACCGGGGAGCTGTTTTTT. Its protein product is CASRLQSTGELFF. The V and J genes are TRBV19 and TRBJ2-2, with D uncertain. V was clipped by 6 bases and J by 4 bases, with 9 bases between them. The CDR3 totals 13 residues. Germline lookup yields CDR1 LNHDA and CDR2 SQIVND (reference sequence).

This sequence joins TRBV7-9 and TRBJ2-3; no firm D call. Per germline, CDR1 SEHNR and CDR2 FQNEAQ (reference sequence). The CDR3 is 11 amino acids. The germline V and J ends were trimmed by 5 bases and 3 bases, with 3 bases remaining between them. CDR3 loop: CASSVTDTQYF. The CDR3 DNA follows: TGTGCCAGCAGCGTTACAGATACGCAGTATTTT. The full variable domain, with the rest looked up from reference TRBV7-9 and TRBJ2-3, is DTGVSQNPRHKITKRGQNVTFRCDPISEHNRLYWYRQTLGQGPEFLTYFQNEAQLEKSRLLSDRFSAERPKGSFSTLEIQRTEQGDSAMYLCASSVTDTQYFGPGTRLTVL.

This rearrangement joins TRBV7-9 to TRBJ2-5, with 8 bases matching TRBD2. V lost 1 base, J lost 6 bases, and 4 bases stayed unmatched. The CDR3 spans 14 residues. Germline V lookup: CDR1 SEHNR, CDR2 FQNEAQ (reference sequence). The CDR3, as DNA: TGTGCCAGCAGCTTAGACGGGGGGGTGAAGACCCAGTACTTC. Amino acids: CASSLDGGVKTQYF.

The V call is TRBV10-3, the J call TRBJ2-2; 9 bases map to TRBD1. The J segment lost 6 bases and the V segment lost 4 bases, leaving 6 bases of the junction unmatched. Germline V gives CDR1 ENHRY, CDR2 SYGVKD. The length of the CDR3 is 15 residues. CDR3: CAISGGQGIPGELFF. For the CDR3, the DNA is TGTGCCATCAGTGGGGGACAGGGTATTCCCGGGGAGCTGTTTTTT.

This sequence joins TRBV18 and TRBJ1-1, with D perhaps TRBD1 (5 bases). Germline V CDR1 and CDR2: KGHSH, LQKENI. The CDR3 runs to 14 residues. Trimming left V 2 bases short and J 5 bases short, with 12 bases between. CDR3 amino acids: CASSPADRGTEAFF. In nucleotides, the CDR3 is TGTGCCAGCTCACCAGCCGACAGAGGGACTGAAGCTTTCTTT.

The chain recombines TRBV2 with TRBJ2-5; D call uncertain. The V and J ends lost 4 bases and 4 bases respectively, with 13 bases between them. Germline lookup yields CDR1 SNHLY and CDR2 FYNNEI. The CDR3 is 14 residues long. CDR3 in amino acids: CASSVAALTETQYF. CDR3 in DNA: TGTGCCAGCAGTGTGGCAGCTCTAACAGAGACCCAGTACTTC.